The 15 T cell receptor beta chains in this list originate from one sample, sequenced in a study of blood T cell repertoires in COVID-19. Here immunoSEQ multiplex PCR was the method, and the copy in TCRdb shows in-frame clones only, minus some. The sample yields approximately 250,000 clones, approximately 88% seen once. Material for sequencing was PBMCs or T cells enriched from blood (not recorded which). The receptor set was obtained from a woman in her forties with acute COVID-19.

This clone was detected once. The chain employs TRBV6-4 and TRBJ1-1, with a possible D match to TRBD1 (6 bases). The germline CDR1 and CDR2 sequences are MRHNA and SNTAGT. Trimming stripped 6 bases from V and 6 bases from J, with 20 bases between. The CDR3 has 15 amino acids. The DNA of the CDR3 is TGTGCCAGCAGGGCGATGGCAGGGGAGCTTGCTGAAGCTTTCTTT. Translated, it gives CASRAMAGELAEAFF.

J is TRBJ2-7 and V is TRBV18; a possible D gene is TRBD1 (5 bases). The germline V gene has CDR1 KGHSH and CDR2 LQKENI. This CDR3 region has 14 residues. The V end lost 1 base, the J end lost 1 base, and 8 bases lay between the germline ends. Here the CDR3 DNA reads TGTGCCAGCTCACCACATCAGGGATCCTACGAGCAGTACTTC. Translation: CASSPHQGSYEQYF. Based on the CDR3 plus reference TRBV18 and TRBJ2-7, the full variable domain is NAGVMQNPRHLVRRRGQEARLRCSPMKGHSHVYWYRQLPEEGLKFMVYLQKENIIDESGMPKERFSAEFPKEGPSILRIQQVVRGDSAAYFCASSPHQGSYEQYFGPGTRLTVT.

As for this clone: This same CDR3 is encoded by further DNA sequences in the sample. The rearrangement joins TRBV12-3 or TRBV12-4 to TRBJ1-5; TRBD1 might be the D (5 bases). Trimming pared 3 bases from V and 7 bases from J, leaving 10 bases between. This CDR3 spans 13 amino acids. CDR3 bases: TGTGCCAGCAGTTTTGGGGGGGGGCAGCCCCAGCATTTT. Translated: CASSFGGGQPQHF.

The genes are TRBV6-5 and TRBJ1-5; tentatively, D is TRBD1 (5 bases). The germline V gene has CDR1 MNHEY and CDR2 SVGAGI. V was cut by 6 bases and J by 1 base, with 7 bases left in between. CDR3 size: 13 residues. The CDR3 protein is CASRRQSNQPQHF. The CDR3 DNA is TGTGCCAGCAGGCGACAGAGCAATCAGCCCCAGCATTTT.

The chain combines TRBV29-1 with TRBJ1-2; the match to TRBD1 covers 10 bases. The CDR3 sequence is 12 residues long. Germline lookup yields CDR1 SQVTM and CDR2 ANQGSEA. Unmatched junction bases numbered 6, after V lost 8 bases and J lost 6 bases. CDR3 sequence reads: CSSGTGVNGYTF. In DNA, the CDR3 is TGCAGCTCTGGGACAGGGGTTAATGGCTACACCTTC.

The V and J genes are TRBV28 and TRBJ2-7; a weak D match, TRBD1 (6 bases). The CDR3 is made up of 15 amino acids. CDR1 and CDR2 (germline): MDHEN, SYDVKM. With 6 bases removed from V and 1 base from J, the gap between germline ends came to 16 bases. The CDR3 protein is CASSATLTGSYEQYV. The CDR3, as DNA: TGTGCCAGCAGCGCTACTCTCACAGGGTCCTACGAGCAGTACGTC.

This clone showed up just a few times. The rearrangement links TRBV7-3 to TRBJ2-5, with 14 nucleotides matching TRBD2. The CDR3 is 15 residues long. The germline V gene encodes CDR1 SGHTA and CDR2 FQGTGA. The J segment lost 4 bases and the V segment lost 5 bases, leaving 3 bases of the junction unmatched. DNA for the CDR3: TGTGCCAGCAGCACCGGGACTAGCGGGGGAGAGACCCAGTACTTC. It yields the protein CASSTGTSGGETQYF.

The CDR3 reads CASSEAGTGAYEQYF. For the CDR3, the DNA is TGTGCCAGCAGTGAAGCCGGGACAGGGGCCTACGAGCAGTACTTC. The rearrangement links TRBV6-1 to TRBJ2-7, with 10 bases that match TRBD1. With 0 bases clipped from V and 2 bases from J, the junction kept 1 base outside the gene matches. Germline CDR1 reads MNHNS; CDR2 reads SASEGT. The CDR3 is 15 amino acids.

Points on this clone: The sample contains more than one DNA sequence encoding this CDR3. The chain is built from TRBV7-2 and TRBJ1-1; D remains unclear. CDR3 length: 13 amino acids. CDR1 and CDR2 from the germline V gene are SGHTA and FQGNSA. With 2 bases removed from V and 1 base from J, the gap between germline ends came to 5 bases. The CDR3 DNA follows: TGTGCCAGCAGCTTAATCCGGAACACTGAAGCTTTCTTT. It codes for CASSLIRNTEAFF.

The chain combines TRBV7-2 with TRBJ2-5; 7 positions agree with TRBD1. The V gene's germline CDR1 is SGHTA and CDR2 FQGNSA. With V trimmed by 1 base and J by 3 bases, 17 bases remained unmatched. The CDR3 sequence is 19 residues long. The CDR3 sequence is CASSLVGLSGTAQKETQYF. As DNA, the CDR3 is TGTGCCAGCAGCTTAGTAGGATTGAGTGGGACAGCCCAAAAAGAGACCCAGTACTTC.

The chain is built from TRBV7-2 and TRBJ2-7; the match to TRBD2 covers 8 bases. Germline V lookup: CDR1 SGHTA, CDR2 FQGNSA. With 3 bases clipped from V and 2 bases from J, the junction kept 9 bases outside the gene matches. The CDR3 covers 16 residues. Here the CDR3 DNA reads TGTGCCAGCAGCTTCCCGGGGGGGCCCAGGGCCTACGAGCAGTACTTC. It is translated as CASSFPGGPRAYEQYF.

This chain links TRBV7-9 with TRBJ2-1; D gene unclear. The V end lost 7 bases, the J end lost 0 bases, and 13 bases lay between the germline ends. This CDR3 spans 15 amino acids. CDR1 and CDR2 (germline): SEHNR, FQNEAQ (reference sequence). The CDR3 sequence: CASILPGHSYNEQFF. The CDR3 region has the DNA TGTGCCAGCATCCTCCCTGGGCACTCCTACAATGAGCAGTTCTTC. The variable domain in full, with the rest retrieved from reference TRBV7-9 and TRBJ2-1, is DTGVSQNPRHKITKRGQNVTFRCDPISEHNRLYWYRQTLGQGPEFLTYFQNEAQLEKSRLLSDRFSAERPKGSFSTLEIQRTEQGDSAMYLCASILPGHSYNEQFFGPGTRLTVL.

This chain joins TRBV19 and TRBJ2-5, with 9 bases identical to TRBD1. CDR3 size: 14 residues. V shed 6 bases and J 4 bases; nucleotides not matched to a gene: 6. Germline V gene lookup returns CDR1 LNHDA and CDR2 SQIVND (reference sequence). The DNA for the CDR3 is TGTGCCAGTAGCCCAAACAGGGGGCGAGAGACCCAGTACTTC. This sequence encodes CASSPNRGRETQYF.

The rearrangement links TRBV28 to TRBJ1-5; a possible D gene is TRBD1 (6 bases). Deletions cut 4 bases from V and 9 bases from J, with 13 bases between. This CDR3 region has 13 residues. Germline loops: CDR1 MDHEN, CDR2 SYDVKM. In DNA, the CDR3 is TGTGCCAGCAGTTCCAGGGGAAAACGGCCCCAGCATTTT. Amino acids: CASSSRGKRPQHF.

J is TRBJ1-1 and V is TRBV5-1; D not resolved. V lost 0 bases to trimming and J lost 7 bases, with 10 bases between them. From germline, CDR1 is SGHRS and CDR2 YFSETQ. This CDR3 is built from 13 residues. The CDR3 sequence: CASSLGGWDEAFF. In DNA form, the CDR3 reads TGCGCCAGCAGCTTGGGAGGGTGGGATGAAGCTTTCTTT.